One and the same sample provided the 15 T cell receptor beta chains below, sequenced in a study of shared clonotypes between healthy human individuals. CD45RO-negative CD8 cells positively selected for CCR7 made up the naive population, which excluded terminally differentiated effector memory CD45RA+ cells. Clones were sequenced by immunoSEQ multiplex PCR, and TCRdb holds only the in-frame ones, with some missing. The sample records roughly 2,000,000 clones, 93% being singletons. Sequencing was carried out using naive CD8+ T cells from PBMCs. All receptors come from a man aged 18 to 30 in good health. Some clones in this sample may be carry-over from other donors' samples.

Notes on this clone: The sample contains more than one DNA sequence encoding this CDR3. CDR3 residues: CASSHGPSYEQYF. The CDR3, as DNA: TGTGCCAGCAGCCATGGGCCGTCCTACGAGCAGTACTTC. The rearrangement joins TRBV27 to TRBJ2-7; D is ambiguous. The ends were cut back, 6 bases at V and 1 base at J, with 10 bases in the middle. The CDR3 extends over 13 amino acids. Germline-derived CDR1 and CDR2 are MNHEY and SMNVEV (reference sequence).

This chain links TRBV28 with TRBJ2-7, with 9 positions matching TRBD1. In germline, CDR1 is MDHEN, CDR2 SYDVKM. Unmatched junction bases numbered 8, after V lost 6 bases and J lost 5 bases. The CDR3 covers 14 residues. The DNA for the CDR3 is TGTGCCAGCAGCTTAGGGACAGGGTTCCACGAGCAGTACTTC. Protein product: CASSLGTGFHEQYF.

The chain joins TRBV11-2 to TRBJ1-1, with 9 bases aligning to TRBD1. CDR3 length: 16 residues. Trimming cost V 1 base and J 0 bases; bases outside gene matches: 3. Looked up from germline, CDR1 is SGHAT and CDR2 is FQNNGV. CDR3 DNA: TGTGCCAGCAGCTTAGGACGGACAGGGGTGAACACTGAAGCTTTCTTT. The encoded protein is CASSLGRTGVNTEAFF.

The J gene is TRBJ2-5, the V gene TRBV9; unclear D gene. Trimming took 4 bases from V and 4 from J, leaving 14 bases between them. The CDR3 loop spans 14 amino acids. Germline CDR1 reads SGDLS; CDR2 reads YYNGEE. CDR3 nucleotides: TGTGCCAGCAGCTCGCGCCTGGCTGGAGAGACCCAGTACTTC. It encodes CASSSRLAGETQYF.

Concerning this clone: The sample has other DNA sequences that encode this CDR3 too. The chain is built from TRBV5-1 and TRBJ2-7, with D possibly being TRBD2 (6 bases). Germline V lookup: CDR1 SGHRS, CDR2 YFSETQ. Trimming cost V 4 bases and J 1 base, with 12 bases left between them. The CDR3 has 14 amino acids. As DNA, the CDR3 is TGCGCCAGCAGCCCCGGGAGTGGTTCCTACGAGCAGTACTTC. It translates to CASSPGSGSYEQYF. Full variable domain (outside the CDR3, taken from reference TRBV5-1 and TRBJ2-7): KAGVTQTPRYLIKTRGQQVTLSCSPISGHRSVSWYQQTPGQGLQFLFEYFSETQRNKGNFPGRFSGRQFSNSRSEMNVSTLELGDSALYLCASSPGSGSYEQYFGPGTRLTVT.

V usage is TRBV5-4 and J usage is TRBJ1-1; 11 positions agree with TRBD1. CDR3 length: 13 amino acids. Trimming took 4 bases from V and 6 from J; bases not matched to a gene: 2. CDR1 and CDR2 (germline): SGHNT, YYREEE (reference sequence). CDR3 nucleotides: TGTGCCAGCAGCAAGGACAGGGGGCCTGAAGCTTTCTTT. Translating it yields CASSKDRGPEAFF.

This chain joins TRBV6-5 and TRBJ2-4; D uncertain. The CDR3 runs 13 residues. V shed 0 bases and J shed 8 bases, with 8 bases lying between them. Germline assignment: CDR1 MNHEY and CDR2 SVGAGI. In nucleotides, the CDR3 is TGTGCCAGCAGTTACTCGGCTGCGGACATTCAGTACTTC. Its protein product is CASSYSAADIQYF.

The rearrangement joins TRBV7-9 to TRBJ2-7; 7 bases are shared with TRBD1. This CDR3 spans 18 amino acids. The junction had 17 bases not matched to a gene; V was cut back by 4 bases and J by 2 bases. Germline V gives CDR1 SEHNR, CDR2 FQNEAQ (reference sequence). The CDR3 nucleotides read TGTGCCAGCAGCTCTTTGAGGGGGCCGCAAGGGACCGCCTACGAGCAGTACTTC. Translated: CASSSLRGPQGTAYEQYF.

The chain uses TRBV7-2 and TRBJ2-1; TRBD1 aligns across 9 bases. V trimming: 5 bases; J trimming: 6 bases; junction bases outside the gene matches: 8. Looked up from germline, CDR1 is SGHTA and CDR2 is FQGNSA. This CDR3 is 15 amino acids long. This CDR3 is CASSPRDREANEQFF. The DNA for the CDR3 is TGTGCCAGCAGCCCCCGGGACAGGGAAGCCAATGAGCAGTTCTTC.

This chain joins TRBV15 and TRBJ1-2; 7 bases align to TRBD1. V trimming: 6 bases; J trimming: 3 bases; junction bases outside the gene matches: 10. The germline CDR1 and CDR2 sequences are LNHNV and YYDKDF (reference sequence). The CDR3 runs to 15 residues. The DNA of the CDR3 is TGTGCCACCAGAGGTTCGGGACAGATATACTATGGCTACACCTTC. Protein product: CATRGSGQIYYGYTF.

V usage is TRBV7-2 and J usage is TRBJ2-1; 12 nucleotides agree with TRBD2. V shed 7 bases, J shed 8 bases, and the junction held 9 bases outside the gene matches. This CDR3 has 15 amino acids. Germline V gene sequence: CDR1 SGHTA, CDR2 FQGNSA. This chain's CDR3 is CASTWTSGNLDEQFF. The DNA for the CDR3 is TGTGCCAGCACTTGGACTAGCGGGAACCTGGATGAGCAGTTCTTC.

The V and J genes are TRBV29-1 and TRBJ2-3; TRBD2 might be the D (6 bases). Germline V gene data show CDR1 as SQVTM and CDR2 as ANQGSEA. Trimming removed 3 bases from V and 2 bases from J, with 18 bases in between. The CDR3 spans 16 residues. The chain's CDR3 is CSVEKPGRISTDTQYF. CDR3 coding DNA: TGCAGCGTTGAGAAACCAGGGAGGATTTCCACAGATACGCAGTATTTT.

With respect to this clone: At the DNA level, this CDR3 is encoded by other sequences in the same sample as well. In nucleotides, the CDR3 is TGTGCCAGCAGTTTACTCACCGGGGAGACCCAGTACTTC. Protein: CASSLLTGETQYF. The chain has TRBV27 and TRBJ2-5, with D unclear. With 2 bases removed from V and 5 bases from J, the gap between germline ends came to 9 bases. Germline V gives CDR1 MNHEY, CDR2 SMNVEV (reference sequence). The CDR3 runs to 13 residues.

This chain uses TRBV29-1 with TRBJ2-2; the D gene could be TRBD1 or TRBD2 (5 bases each). Germline lookup yields CDR1 SQVTM and CDR2 ANQGSEA. V was cut by 7 bases and J by 6 bases, with 21 bases left in between. This CDR3 contains 15 residues. Here the CDR3 reads CSATWGWGTPGELFF. CDR3 nucleotides: TGCAGCGCCACCTGGGGTTGGGGGACCCCCGGGGAGCTGTTTTTT.

The V call is TRBV11-2, the J call TRBJ2-1; the match to TRBD2 covers 12 bases. The CDR3 length is 14 residues. Germline trimming cut 6 bases from V and 7 bases from J; bases unmatched to any gene: 4. The germline gives CDR1 SGHAT, CDR2 FQNNGV. CDR3 nucleotides: TGTGCCAGCAGGACTAGCGGGAGTGTTAATGAGCAGTTCTTC. Translation gives CASRTSGSVNEQFF.